This TCR beta chain was retrieved from a study of identical twins. In TCRdb, the 5' RACE reads were re-called with MiXCR into one record per CDR3 protein. Of approximately 230,000 distinct CDR3 sequences listed, over 5% are singletons. J lost 0 bases, V lost 2 bases, and 4 bases had no gene match. The CDR3 length is 16 residues. Germline V gives CDR1 ENHRY, CDR2 SYGVKD. Study results and caveats: Conclusions relied on cross-sectional statistical analysis, not following the same donors. High-abundance cord blood beta clonotypes had fewer insertions; memory repertoires showed none.

This clonotype was found a few times. Its matching antigen is unknown. This sample also belongs to another study, concerning T cells expressing NK-cell markers.

This receptor was taken from a woman aged 18-29 years in good health. This rearrangement joins TRBV10-3 to TRBJ2-1; 7 bases map to TRBD1. Sequences were obtained from CD8+ T cells sorted from blood. The CDR3 DNA is TGTGCCATCAGTGAGCCGGGACAGAGCTCCTACAATGAGCAGTTCTTC. Amino acids: CAISEPGQSSYNEQFF.